This T cell receptor beta chain derives from a study of OX40 agonist ivuxolimab in advanced cancers. Study-level information: Melanoma, hepatocellular carcinoma, head and neck or renal cell cancer occurred in dose-escalation patients.

General study points: By week 6 at 0.1 to 3.0 mg/kg, blood CD4+ and CD8+ T cells had expanded clonally. The 0.1-3.0 mg/kg partial responders had among the lowest clonal expansion. Average numbers of expanded clones were greater in CD8+ T cells than in CD4+.

CDR1 is SQVTM and CDR2 is ANQGSEA in the germline V gene. The CDR3 spans 11 residues. V dropped 5 bases and J dropped 5 bases, with 8 bases sitting between them. Clones were read by immunoSEQ multiplex PCR, and TCRdb kept only the in-frame ones, dropping some. The sample includes under 90,000 clones, approximately 85% of them seen just once. This clone was recorded once. The antigen is unknown. The receptor was isolated from an adult with an advanced solid tumor such as melanoma, head and neck, liver or kidney cancer. The chain employs TRBV29-1 and TRBJ2-3; D is unresolved. The sequenced sample was CD4+ or CD8+ T cells sorted from blood, obtained in a trial of the OX40 agonist ivuxolimab. The CDR3 sequence: CSVNLKDTQYF. The CDR3 coding sequence is TGCAGCGTTAATCTGAAAGATACGCAGTATTTT.